The clone carrying this T cell receptor beta chain counts as medium-sized by frequency. The antigen remains unidentified. This CDR3 comprises 15 residues. Germline V gene sequence: CDR1 SEHNR, CDR2 FQNEAQ (reference sequence). UMI-labeled TRB cDNA libraries were prepared by 5' RACE. TCRdb re-called the 5' RACE reads and gives one entry per CDR3 protein, without DNA. The sample table sets out 5,700 or so distinct CDR3 sequences. This specimen belongs to a study of CXCR3-negative and CXCR3-positive naive CD8 T cells. Study-wide findings and caveats: Naive cells positive for CXCR3 carried more hydrophobic TRB CDR3s than CXCR3-negative ones.

This sequence joins TRBV7-9 and TRBJ2-1. The source is a human donor in good health. Some clones in this sample may be carry-over from other donors' samples. Sequenced: naive CXCR3+ CD8+ T cells from blood. Regarding subset: CD45RO-CCR7+CD27+CD95- naive CD8+ T cells expressing CXCR3 (TNR3+). The CDR3 region is CASSLADSFGDEQFF.